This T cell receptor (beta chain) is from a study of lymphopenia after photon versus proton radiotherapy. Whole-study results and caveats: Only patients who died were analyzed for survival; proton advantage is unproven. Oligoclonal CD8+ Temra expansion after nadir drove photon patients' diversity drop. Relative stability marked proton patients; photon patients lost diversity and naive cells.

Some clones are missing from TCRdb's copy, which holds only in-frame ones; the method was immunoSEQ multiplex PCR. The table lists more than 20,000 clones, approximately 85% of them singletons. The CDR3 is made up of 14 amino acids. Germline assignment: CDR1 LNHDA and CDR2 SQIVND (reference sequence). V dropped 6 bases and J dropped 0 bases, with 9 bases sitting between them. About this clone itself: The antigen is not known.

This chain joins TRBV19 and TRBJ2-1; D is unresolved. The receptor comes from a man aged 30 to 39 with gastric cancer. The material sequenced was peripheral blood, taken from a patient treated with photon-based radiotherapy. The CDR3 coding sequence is TGTGCCAGTAGGGTTAGAAGCTCCTACAATGAGCAGTTCTTC. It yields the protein CASRVRSSYNEQFF.